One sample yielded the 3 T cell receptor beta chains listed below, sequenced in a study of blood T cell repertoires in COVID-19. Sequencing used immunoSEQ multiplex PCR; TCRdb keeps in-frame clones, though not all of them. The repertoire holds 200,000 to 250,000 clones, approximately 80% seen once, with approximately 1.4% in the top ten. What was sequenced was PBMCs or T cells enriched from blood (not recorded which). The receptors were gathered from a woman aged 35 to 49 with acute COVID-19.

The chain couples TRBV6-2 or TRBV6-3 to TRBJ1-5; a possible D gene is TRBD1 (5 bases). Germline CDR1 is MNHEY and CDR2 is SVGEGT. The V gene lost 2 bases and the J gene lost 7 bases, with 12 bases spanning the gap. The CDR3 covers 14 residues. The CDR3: CASSYGGGAQPQHF. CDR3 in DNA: TGTGCCAGCAGTTACGGAGGAGGGGCCCAGCCCCAGCATTTT.

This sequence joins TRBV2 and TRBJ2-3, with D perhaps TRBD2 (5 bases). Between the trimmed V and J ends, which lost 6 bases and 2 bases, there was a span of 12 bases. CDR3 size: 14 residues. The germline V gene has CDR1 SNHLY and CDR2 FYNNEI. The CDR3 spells CASSPTDYTDTQYF. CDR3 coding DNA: TGTGCCAGCAGCCCAACAGACTACACAGATACGCAGTATTTT. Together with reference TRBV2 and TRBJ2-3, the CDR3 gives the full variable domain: EPEVTQTPSHQVTQMGQEVILRCVPISNHLYFYWYRQILGQKVEFLVSFYNNEISEKSEIFDDQFSVERPDGSNFTLKIRSTKLEDSAMYFCASSPTDYTDTQYFGPGTRLTVL.

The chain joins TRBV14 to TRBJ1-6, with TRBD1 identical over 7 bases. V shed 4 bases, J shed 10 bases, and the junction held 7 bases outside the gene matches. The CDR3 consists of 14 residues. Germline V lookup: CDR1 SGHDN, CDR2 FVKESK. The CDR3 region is CASSLGQRNSPLHF. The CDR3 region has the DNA TGTGCCAGCAGCCTGGGACAGCGGAACTCACCCCTCCACTTT.